This T cell receptor beta chain is drawn from a study of T-cell memory formation after mild COVID-19. Study in general: Largely, TCR clusters stayed within a single donor. General study results and limits: The study found contracting CD4+ clones mainly in CM and EM and contracting CD8+ clones in EMRA. The study detected some responding clones in pre-infection memory, suggesting cross-reactive memory joined. Contracting clones from day 15 to 85 showed balanced CD4/CD8; later expanders favored CD4+.

Germline V gene data show CDR1 as SGHVS and CDR2 as FQNEAQ. V was pared by 4 bases and J by 1 base, with 7 bases of the junction left unmatched. This CDR3 is 15 amino acids long. In TCRdb, the 5' RACE reads were re-called with MiXCR into one record per CDR3 protein. The repertoire holds fewer than 140,000 distinct CDR3 sequences, with 15% to 20% as singletons. In this sample, this clonotype is medium-sized. Its antigen is not known. The sequence derives from an adult woman who had mild COVID-19 (a few samples of this study predate the infection). Cell type and time point are not known. The chain employs TRBV7-8 and TRBJ2-7; 7 bases match TRBD1. Sample: PBMCs or a T cell subset sorted from them (not recorded which). CDR3 protein: CASSYLTGTSYEQYF. The CDR3 region has the DNA TGTGCCAGCAGCTATTTGACAGGGACATCCTACGAGCAGTACTTC.